A selection of T cell receptor beta chains follows, all from one sample in a study of T cells in Graves' hyperthyroidism and ophthalmopathy. One entry per CDR3 protein results from TCRdb running MiXCR on the multiplex PCR reads. The table has 500,000 to 800,000 distinct CDR3 sequences, about 14% seen once. The specimen was blood. The receptors were sampled from a woman in her forties or fifties with Graves' ophthalmopathy. The CDR3 runs from the conserved cysteine through the conserved F or W. A D gene is named only where the DNA matches it firmly. Expanded clones get a size class; other rows say once, few or many, or leave the size out.

J gene: TRBJ2-7; D gene: NA; clone size: NA; V gene: TRBV20-1; CDR3 protein: CSASYAGPLDEQYF; CDR3 DNA: TGCAGTGCTAGTTATGCGGGACCTCTCGACGAGCAGTACTTC
J gene: TRBJ2-1; D gene: NA; clone size: few; V gene: TRBV20-1; CDR3 protein: CSSNEQFF; CDR3 DNA: TGCAGTAGTAATGAGCAGTTCTTC
J gene: TRBJ2-5; D gene: NA; clone size: many; V gene: TRBV27; CDR3 protein: CASSLTRDSDELTQYF; CDR3 DNA: TGTGCCAGCAGTTTAACACGCGACAGCGACGAGTTGACCCAGTACTTC
J gene: TRBJ1-3; D gene: NA; clone size: few; V gene: TRBV7-2; CDR3 protein: CASSLDTAPSSGNTIYF; CDR3 DNA: TGTGCCAGCAGCTTAGACACAGCACCGAGCTCTGGAAACACCATATATTTT
J gene: TRBJ2-7; D gene: TRBD2; clone size: many; V gene: TRBV27; CDR3 protein: CASSSLIPQLAGTYEQYF; CDR3 DNA: TGTGCCAGCAGTTCCCTTATCCCCCAACTAGCGGGCACCTACGAGCAGTACTTC
J gene: TRBJ2-7; D gene: NA; clone size: few; V gene: TRBV3-1; CDR3 protein: CASSQTGWKNEQYF; CDR3 DNA: TGTGCCAGCAGCCAAACAGGGTGGAAGAACGAGCAGTACTTC
J gene: TRBJ2-3; D gene: TRBD2; clone size: many; V gene: TRBV6-2/TRBV6-3; CDR3 protein: CASRGVAGVTDTQYF; CDR3 DNA: TGTGCCAGCAGAGGGGTAGCGGGAGTGACGGATACGCAGTATTTT
J gene: TRBJ2-7; D gene: NA; clone size: NA; V gene: TRBV5-6; CDR3 protein: CASSWDRGWLAGAGIDEQYF; CDR3 DNA: TGTGCCAGCAGCTGGGACAGGGGGTGGCTAGCGGGAGCTGGAATTGACGAGCAGTACTTC
J gene: TRBJ1-1; D gene: TRBD1; clone size: few; V gene: TRBV7-9; CDR3 protein: CASSQDRGWDLWMNTEAFF; CDR3 DNA: TGTGCCAGCAGCCAGGACAGGGGATGGGATTTATGGATGAACACTGAAGCTTTCTTT
J gene: TRBJ1-2; D gene: NA; clone size: many; V gene: TRBV7-2; CDR3 protein: CASSPGQMITVYGYTF; CDR3 DNA: TGTGCCAGCAGCCCCGGACAGATGATAACGGTTTATGGCTACACCTTC
J gene: TRBJ2-1; D gene: TRBD2; clone size: many; V gene: TRBV24-1; CDR3 protein: CATSDRRTSGWNEQFF; CDR3 DNA: TGTGCCACCAGTGACCGACGGACTAGCGGGTGGAATGAGCAGTTCTTC
J gene: TRBJ1-1; D gene: TRBD1; clone size: few; V gene: TRBV10-3; CDR3 protein: CAIRKIQGSNTEAFF; CDR3 DNA: TGTGCCATCAGGAAAATACAGGGGTCGAACACTGAAGCTTTCTTT
J gene: TRBJ1-2; D gene: TRBD1; clone size: many; V gene: TRBV28; CDR3 protein: CASSLYARDRDNYGYTF; CDR3 DNA: TGTGCCAGCAGTTTATATGCCCGGGACAGGGATAACTATGGCTACACCTTC
J gene: TRBJ2-2; D gene: NA; clone size: many; V gene: TRBV9; CDR3 protein: CASSPQGNGELFF; CDR3 DNA: TGTGCCAGCAGCCCACAGGGTAACGGGGAGCTGTTTTTT
J gene: TRBJ2-7; D gene: NA; clone size: few; V gene: TRBV27; CDR3 protein: CASSKRNPYEQYF; CDR3 DNA: TGTGCCAGCAGTAAGCGGAACCCCTACGAGCAGTACTTC
J gene: TRBJ1-5; D gene: NA; clone size: NA; V gene: TRBV5-6; CDR3 protein: CASSLGSGIREQPQHF; CDR3 DNA: TGTGCCAGCAGCTTGGGTTCGGGGATCCGGGAGCAGCCCCAGCATTTT
J gene: TRBJ2-7; D gene: TRBD2; clone size: many; V gene: TRBV28; CDR3 protein: CASSGTSGVYEQYF; CDR3 DNA: TGTGCCAGCAGTGGGACTAGCGGGGTTTACGAGCAGTACTTC
J gene: TRBJ1-1; D gene: NA; clone size: many; V gene: TRBV11-2; CDR3 protein: CASSFRSAGKAFF; CDR3 DNA: TGTGCCAGCAGCTTTCGGTCCGCTGGGAAGGCTTTCTTT
J gene: TRBJ1-4; D gene: NA; clone size: NA; V gene: TRBV5-4; CDR3 protein: CASSSPAGNEKLFF; CDR3 DNA: TGTGCCAGCAGCTCGCCTGCGGGGAATGAAAAACTGTTTTTT
J gene: TRBJ1-1; D gene: TRBD1; clone size: many; V gene: TRBV12-3/TRBV12-4; CDR3 protein: CASRPTGTDVEAFF; CDR3 DNA: TGTGCCAGCAGGCCGACAGGGACAGACGTTGAAGCTTTCTTT
J gene: TRBJ2-2; D gene: NA; clone size: NA; V gene: TRBV24-1; CDR3 protein: CAASDLWPANTGELFF; CDR3 DNA: TGTGCCGCCAGTGATTTGTGGCCCGCGAACACCGGGGAGCTGTTTTTT
J gene: TRBJ2-2; D gene: NA; clone size: NA; V gene: TRBV27; CDR3 protein: CASSLGGRSGELFF; CDR3 DNA: TGTGCCAGCAGTTTAGGTGGGAGAAGTGGGGAGCTGTTTTTT
J gene: TRBJ1-6; D gene: TRBD1; clone size: many; V gene: TRBV28; CDR3 protein: CASSFEGDRAYSPLHF; CDR3 DNA: TGTGCCAGCAGTTTTGAGGGGGACAGGGCGTATTCACCCCTCCACTTT
J gene: TRBJ2-5; D gene: NA; clone size: many; V gene: TRBV20-1; CDR3 protein: CSAGGLKETQYF; CDR3 DNA: TGCAGTGCTGGGGGCTTGAAAGAGACCCAGTACTTC
J gene: TRBJ2-1; D gene: TRBD1; clone size: few; V gene: TRBV6-1; CDR3 protein: CASSHGQGYYNEQFF; CDR3 DNA: TGTGCCAGCAGCCATGGACAGGGCTACTACAATGAGCAGTTCTTC
J gene: TRBJ1-1; D gene: NA; clone size: many; V gene: TRBV20-1; CDR3 protein: CSARDNREAFF; CDR3 DNA: TGCAGTGCTAGAGATAACAGAGAAGCTTTCTTT
J gene: TRBJ2-1; D gene: TRBD2; clone size: many; V gene: TRBV6-2/TRBV6-3; CDR3 protein: CASSYGGLAGPYNEQFF; CDR3 DNA: TGTGCCAGCAGTTACGGGGGACTAGCGGGACCCTACAATGAGCAGTTCTTC
J gene: TRBJ2-3; D gene: NA; clone size: few; V gene: TRBV5-1; CDR3 protein: CASSPGLDTQYF; CDR3 DNA: TGCGCCAGCAGCCCGGGACTCGATACGCAGTATTTT
J gene: TRBJ2-5; D gene: NA; clone size: few; V gene: TRBV20-1; CDR3 protein: CSARVPSGRETQYF; CDR3 DNA: TGCAGTGCTAGAGTTCCCTCAGGGAGAGAGACCCAGTACTTC
J gene: TRBJ2-2; D gene: TRBD2; clone size: many; V gene: TRBV11-1; CDR3 protein: CASSYGTSGSFNTGELFF; CDR3 DNA: TGTGCCAGCAGTTATGGGACTAGCGGGAGTTTTAACACCGGGGAGCTGTTTTTT
J gene: TRBJ2-1; D gene: TRBD2; clone size: NA; V gene: TRBV27; CDR3 protein: CASSLPSGFEQFF; CDR3 DNA: TGTGCCAGCAGTTTGCCTAGCGGGTTTGAGCAGTTCTTC
J gene: TRBJ2-7; D gene: NA; clone size: NA; V gene: TRBV7-9; CDR3 protein: CASRSRDNSYEQYF; CDR3 DNA: TGTGCCAGCAGGTCTCGGGACAACTCCTACGAGCAGTACTTC
J gene: TRBJ2-5; D gene: TRBD2; clone size: many; V gene: TRBV7-8; CDR3 protein: CASSRLAGIWETQYF; CDR3 DNA: TGTGCCAGCAGCAGATTAGCGGGAATTTGGGAGACCCAGTACTTC
J gene: TRBJ1-2; D gene: TRBD1; clone size: NA; V gene: TRBV7-9; CDR3 protein: CASRHIRDRGLEGYTF; CDR3 DNA: TGTGCCAGCAGACATATCCGGGACAGGGGACTGGAGGGCTACACCTTC
J gene: TRBJ2-7; D gene: NA; clone size: many; V gene: TRBV7-2; CDR3 protein: CASSLSHAADEQYF; CDR3 DNA: TGTGCCAGCAGCTTATCTCACGCAGCAGACGAGCAGTACTTC
J gene: TRBJ2-3; D gene: NA; clone size: many; V gene: TRBV7-2; CDR3 protein: CASSTRRGPDTQYF; CDR3 DNA: TGTGCCAGCAGCACCCGAAGGGGCCCAGATACGCAGTATTTT
J gene: TRBJ2-4; D gene: TRBD1; clone size: NA; V gene: TRBV4-1; CDR3 protein: CASSDPGGFAKNIQYF; CDR3 DNA: TGCGCCAGCAGCGATCCAGGGGGCTTTGCCAAAAACATTCAGTACTTC
J gene: TRBJ1-1; D gene: NA; clone size: many; V gene: TRBV18; CDR3 protein: CASSPPEAAWNTEAFF; CDR3 DNA: TGTGCCAGCTCACCACCTGAGGCAGCCTGGAACACTGAAGCTTTCTTT
J gene: TRBJ2-5; D gene: NA; clone size: NA; V gene: TRBV19; CDR3 protein: CASSARQAHQETQYF; CDR3 DNA: TGTGCCAGTAGTGCGCGACAGGCCCACCAAGAGACCCAGTACTTC
J gene: TRBJ2-1; D gene: TRBD2; clone size: many; V gene: TRBV5-1; CDR3 protein: CASSFTSTSGTYNEQFF; CDR3 DNA: TGCGCCAGCAGCTTTACTTCGACTAGCGGGACCTACAATGAGCAGTTCTTC
J gene: TRBJ1-1; D gene: NA; clone size: many; V gene: TRBV2; CDR3 protein: CASSESGRGKGTEAFF; CDR3 DNA: TGTGCCAGCAGTGAAAGCGGGAGGGGAAAGGGCACTGAAGCTTTCTTT
J gene: TRBJ2-3; D gene: TRBD2; clone size: many; V gene: TRBV20-1; CDR3 protein: CSARGPLAVHTDTQYF; CDR3 DNA: TGCAGTGCTAGAGGGCCACTAGCGGTTCATACAGATACGCAGTATTTT
J gene: TRBJ1-4; D gene: TRBD1; clone size: many; V gene: TRBV28; CDR3 protein: CASTFATGTGGEKLFF; CDR3 DNA: TGTGCCAGCACATTTGCCACCGGGACAGGGGGTGAAAAACTGTTTTTT
J gene: TRBJ1-1; D gene: NA; clone size: many; V gene: TRBV7-9; CDR3 protein: CASSLARGSNTEAFF; CDR3 DNA: TGTGCCAGCAGCTTAGCGCGGGGGTCTAACACTGAAGCTTTCTTT
J gene: TRBJ2-2; D gene: TRBD1; clone size: few; V gene: TRBV6-2/TRBV6-3; CDR3 protein: CASSYRTGAGELFF; CDR3 DNA: TGTGCCAGCAGTTACAGGACAGGGGCCGGGGAGCTGTTTTTT
J gene: TRBJ2-7; D gene: NA; clone size: NA; V gene: TRBV29-1; CDR3 protein: CSADGSSNEQYF; CDR3 DNA: TGCAGCGCCGACGGGAGTTCCAACGAGCAGTACTTC
J gene: TRBJ2-4; D gene: TRBD1; clone size: many; V gene: TRBV20-1; CDR3 protein: CSAFRTGEVGIQYF; CDR3 DNA: TGCAGTGCTTTCCGGACAGGGGAAGTCGGGATTCAGTACTTC
J gene: TRBJ2-2; D gene: TRBD1; clone size: few; V gene: TRBV11-1; CDR3 protein: CASTDRGGTGELFF; CDR3 DNA: TGTGCCAGCACCGACAGGGGAGGAACCGGGGAGCTGTTTTTT
J gene: TRBJ2-7; D gene: TRBD1; clone size: many; V gene: TRBV29-1; CDR3 protein: CSVEGQSLEQYF; CDR3 DNA: TGCAGCGTTGAGGGACAGTCGCTCGAGCAGTACTTC
J gene: TRBJ2-2; D gene: TRBD2; clone size: NA; V gene: TRBV6-2/TRBV6-3; CDR3 protein: CASSYGSVLAGVTGELFF; CDR3 DNA: TGTGCCAGCAGTTACGGGTCAGTACTAGCGGGAGTCACCGGGGAGCTGTTTTTT
J gene: TRBJ2-1; D gene: NA; clone size: few; V gene: TRBV6-2/TRBV6-3; CDR3 protein: CASISGPAFENNEQFF; CDR3 DNA: TGTGCCAGCATTTCAGGGCCAGCATTTGAAAACAATGAGCAGTTCTTC
J gene: TRBJ2-1; D gene: TRBD2; clone size: many; V gene: TRBV7-9; CDR3 protein: CASSHGTSGNDEQFF; CDR3 DNA: TGTGCCAGCAGCCATGGGACTAGCGGGAACGATGAGCAGTTCTTC
J gene: TRBJ2-1; D gene: TRBD2; clone size: few; V gene: TRBV5-1; CDR3 protein: CASSSTHLAGEYNEQFF; CDR3 DNA: TGCGCCAGCAGCTCCACCCATCTAGCGGGGGAATACAATGAGCAGTTCTTC
J gene: TRBJ2-1; D gene: NA; clone size: many; V gene: TRBV7-2; CDR3 protein: CASSVGYPRDEQFF; CDR3 DNA: TGTGCCAGCAGCGTAGGATACCCAAGGGATGAGCAGTTCTTC
J gene: TRBJ2-1; D gene: NA; clone size: many; V gene: TRBV7-9; CDR3 protein: CASSPLTALYNEQFF; CDR3 DNA: TGTGCCAGCAGCCCCCTGACAGCCTTATACAATGAGCAGTTCTTC
J gene: TRBJ2-5; D gene: TRBD1; clone size: NA; V gene: TRBV18; CDR3 protein: CASSYRTGQETQYF; CDR3 DNA: TGTGCCAGCTCATACAGGACAGGTCAAGAGACCCAGTACTTC